This TCR beta chain was observed in a study of cytomegalovirus exposure and HLA in healthy donors. Regarding the study as a whole: In a later analysis, TCR association rates varied by HLA locus: DRB1 most, HLA-C fewest.

To note about this clone: Its antigen is not known.

Per germline, CDR1 LGHNA and CDR2 YNFKEQ. This CDR3 spans 15 amino acids. The germline V and J ends were trimmed by 3 bases and 11 bases, with 22 bases remaining between them. Researchers ran the PCR with 60 Vbeta and 13 Jbeta primers. Generated by immunoSEQ multiplex PCR, the TCRdb table keeps only in-frame clones and is missing some. Seen here are around 99,000 clones, 73% observed once, and the top ten hold under 10%. This TCR came from a man aged 40-49 years in good health and CMV-seronegative. What was sequenced was PBMCs. This chain links TRBV4-2 with TRBJ1-1; no definite D call. CDR3 sequence: CASSQTVLPGIGAFF. CDR3 DNA sequence: TGTGCCAGCAGCCAGACGGTCCTCCCGGGGATCGGCGCTTTCTTT.